This T cell receptor (beta chain) originates from a study of T cells in localized non-small cell lung cancer. Study-wide results and limits: Highest T cell clonality was seen in uninvolved adjacent lung, surpassing that measured in tumor. Overall survival was longer when the density of T cells in the blood was higher. A median of 57 of the top 100 tumor clones appeared in adjacent lung, which was paired and uninvolved.

About this clone: What it recognizes is unknown.

Repertoires were generated with immunoSEQ multiplex PCR, while TCRdb's copy carries only in-frame clones and drops some. In the table there are approximately 100,000 clones, approximately 91% of which are singletons. The material was PBMCs, obtained before any cancer treatment. This sequence was found in a woman aged 35-75 years with stage II squamous cell lung carcinoma.

CDR3 region: CAWSWGRDTEAFF. The CDR3, as DNA: TGTGCCTGGAGTTGGGGGAGGGACACTGAAGCTTTCTTT. The rearrangement uses TRBV30 and TRBJ1-1; perhaps TRBD1 as D (5 bases). Trimming took off 2 bases at V and 3 bases at J, with 10 bases between the two ends. CDR3 length: 13 amino acids. CDR1 GTSNPN and CDR2 SVGIG come from the germline V gene (reference sequence). Together with reference TRBV30 and TRBJ1-1, the CDR3 gives the full variable domain: SQTIHQWPATLVQPVGSPLSLECTVEGTSNPNLYWYRQAAGRGLQLLFYSVGIGQISSEVPQNLSASRPQDRQFILSSKKLLLSDSGFYLCAWSWGRDTEAFFGQGTRLTVV.